This TCR beta chain derives from a study of CD8 T cells in ankylosing spondylitis. 5'-RACE, quantitative and with molecular barcodes, yielded the TCR beta libraries. TCRdb independently ran MiXCR on the 5' RACE reads; one entry per CDR3 protein. This sample has some 150,000 distinct CDR3 sequences, with over 9.5% found just once. Overall study results and limits: Peripheral blood samples showed relatively rare disease-linked clones, and these clones were CD8+. Previous work reported some of these motif variants in the synovial fluid and blood of reactive arthritis. The authors reported significant enrichment of disease-linked clones in matched ankylosing spondylitis synovial fluid.

This clonotype has ten or more counts. Its antigen is undetermined. The junction had 5 bases not matched to a gene; V was cut back by 6 bases and J by 4 bases. CDR3 length: 13 amino acids. Germline V gene lookup returns CDR1 SQVTM and CDR2 ANQGSEA. This rearrangement joins TRBV29-1 to TRBJ2-2, with 7 bases that match TRBD1. The sequenced sample consisted of blood, either unsorted or a sorted T cell fraction (not recorded which). The TCR originated in a female donor with ankylosing spondylitis or in good health (not recorded which). CDR3 protein: CSVLTGSTGELFF. The CDR3 coding sequence is TGCAGCGTCCTGACAGGGTCCACCGGGGAGCTGTTTTTT.